This TCR beta chain was obtained from a study of T cell clonality in common variable immunodeficiency. Donors gave about 5 to 9 ml heparinized peripheral whole blood. This table comes from immunoSEQ multiplex PCR, and its TCRdb copy is limited to in-frame clones, with some not included. The sample has about 28,000 clones, none seen only once. Study-wide findings and caveats: In common variable immunodeficiency, TCR beta chains reportedly carried fewer deletions and N-nucleotide insertions.

To note about this clone: The antigen is undetermined. The read halts 3 residues ahead of the CDR3 end, with the missing end drawn from the germline J gene.

Germline V gives CDR1 SEHNR, CDR2 FQNEAQ (reference sequence). Trimming took off 6 bases at V and 5 bases at J, with 6 bases between the two ends. This CDR3 spans 11 amino acids. The TCR was taken from a human donor with common variable immunodeficiency. The sample consisted of peripheral blood mononuclear cells. V usage is TRBV7-9 and J usage is TRBJ2-3; D might be TRBD2 (6 bases). CDR3 DNA, as far as it was read: TGTGCCAGCAGGGAGGGAGATACG. This gives the protein CASREGDT. The CDR3 reads in full as CASREGDTQYF.